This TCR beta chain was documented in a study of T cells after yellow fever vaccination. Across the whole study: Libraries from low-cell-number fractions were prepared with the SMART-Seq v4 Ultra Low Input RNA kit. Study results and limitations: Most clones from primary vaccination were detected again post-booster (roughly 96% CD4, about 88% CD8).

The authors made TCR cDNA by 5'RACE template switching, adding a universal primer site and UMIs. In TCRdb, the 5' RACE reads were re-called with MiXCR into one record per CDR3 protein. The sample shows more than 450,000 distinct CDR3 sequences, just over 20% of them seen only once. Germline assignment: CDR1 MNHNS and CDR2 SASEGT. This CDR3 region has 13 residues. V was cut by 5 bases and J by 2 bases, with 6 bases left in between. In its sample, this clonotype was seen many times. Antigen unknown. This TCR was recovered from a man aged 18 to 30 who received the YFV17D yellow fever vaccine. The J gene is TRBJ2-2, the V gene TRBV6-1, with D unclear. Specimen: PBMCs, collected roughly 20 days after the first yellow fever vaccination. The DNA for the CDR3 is TGTGCCAGCAGTCCGATTAACACCGGGGAGCTGTTTTTT. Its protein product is CASSPINTGELFF.